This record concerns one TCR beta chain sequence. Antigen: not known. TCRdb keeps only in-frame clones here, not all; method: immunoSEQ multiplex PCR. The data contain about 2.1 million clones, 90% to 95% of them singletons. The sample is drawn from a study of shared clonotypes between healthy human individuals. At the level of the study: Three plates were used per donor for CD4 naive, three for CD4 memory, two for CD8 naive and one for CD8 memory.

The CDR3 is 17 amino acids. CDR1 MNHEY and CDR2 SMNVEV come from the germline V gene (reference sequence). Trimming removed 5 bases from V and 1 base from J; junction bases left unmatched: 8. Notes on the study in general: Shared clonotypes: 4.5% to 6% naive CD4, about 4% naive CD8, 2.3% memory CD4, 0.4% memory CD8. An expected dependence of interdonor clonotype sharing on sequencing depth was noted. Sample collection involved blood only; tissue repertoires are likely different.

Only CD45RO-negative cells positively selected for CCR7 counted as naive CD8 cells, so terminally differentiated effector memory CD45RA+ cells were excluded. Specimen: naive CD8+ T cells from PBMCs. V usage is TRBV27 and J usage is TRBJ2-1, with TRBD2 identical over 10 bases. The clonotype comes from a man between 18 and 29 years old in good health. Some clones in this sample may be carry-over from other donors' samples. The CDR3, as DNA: TGTGCCAGCAGTCTAGTTTCAGCGGGAGGGTCCTACAATGAGCAGTTCTTC. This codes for CASSLVSAGGSYNEQFF.